This TCR beta chain comes out of a study of blood T cell repertoires in COVID-19. Background on the study: Sites across the United States, Italy and Spain contributed samples from acute and convalescent COVID-19. From T cells, B-cell-depleted T cells, or PBMCs came the material, which was cDNA or gDNA.

CDR1 is SGHNT and CDR2 is YYREEE in the germline V gene (reference sequence). The CDR3 covers 18 residues. The V gene end was trimmed by 1 base and the J gene end by 2 bases; junction bases not matched to a gene: 10. Original processing notes: By means of reference gene primer amplification, nucleated cell counts were estimated. Here immunoSEQ multiplex PCR was the method, and the copy in TCRdb shows in-frame clones only, minus some. V and J calls and clone size come straight from that table; D and trimming were deduced from the DNA. The repertoire holds about 100,000 clones, with 91% as singletons. The rearrangement links TRBV5-4 to TRBJ2-3; 10 positions agree with TRBD2. The source material was peripheral blood. This receptor was identified in a man aged 50 to 60 with active COVID-19. CDR3 loop: CASSLTSLAGVFTDTQYF. Here the CDR3 DNA reads TGTGCCAGCAGCTTGACCTCCCTAGCGGGGGTATTCACAGATACGCAGTATTTT.